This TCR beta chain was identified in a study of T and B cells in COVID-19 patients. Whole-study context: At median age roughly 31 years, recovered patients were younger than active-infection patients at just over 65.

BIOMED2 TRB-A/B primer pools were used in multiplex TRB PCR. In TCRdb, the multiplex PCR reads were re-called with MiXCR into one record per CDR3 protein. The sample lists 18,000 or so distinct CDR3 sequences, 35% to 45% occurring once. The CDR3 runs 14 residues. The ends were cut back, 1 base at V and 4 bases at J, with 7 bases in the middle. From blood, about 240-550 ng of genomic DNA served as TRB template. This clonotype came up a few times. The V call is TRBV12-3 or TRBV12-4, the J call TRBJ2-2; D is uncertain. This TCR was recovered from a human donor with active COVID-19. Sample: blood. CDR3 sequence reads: CASSLGGTTGELFF. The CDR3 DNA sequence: TGTGCCAGCAGTTTAGGTGGTACCACCGGGGAGCTGTTTTTT.